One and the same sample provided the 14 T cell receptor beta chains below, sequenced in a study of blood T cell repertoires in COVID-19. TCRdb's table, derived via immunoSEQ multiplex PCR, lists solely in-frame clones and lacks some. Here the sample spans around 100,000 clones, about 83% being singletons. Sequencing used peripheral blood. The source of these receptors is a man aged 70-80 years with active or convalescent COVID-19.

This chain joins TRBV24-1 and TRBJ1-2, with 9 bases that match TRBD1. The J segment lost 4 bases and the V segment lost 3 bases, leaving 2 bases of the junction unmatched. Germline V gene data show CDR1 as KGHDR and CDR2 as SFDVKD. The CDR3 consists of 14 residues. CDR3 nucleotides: TGTGCCACCAGTGATCCGGGACAGGGCTATGGCTACACCTTC. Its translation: CATSDPGQGYGYTF.

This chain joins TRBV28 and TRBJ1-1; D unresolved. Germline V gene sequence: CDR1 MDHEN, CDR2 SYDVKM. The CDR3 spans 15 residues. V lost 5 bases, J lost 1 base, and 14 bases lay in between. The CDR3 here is CASSPGRGGNTEAFF. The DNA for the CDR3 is TGTGCCAGCAGTCCGGGCCGGGGAGGGAACACTGAAGCTTTCTTT.

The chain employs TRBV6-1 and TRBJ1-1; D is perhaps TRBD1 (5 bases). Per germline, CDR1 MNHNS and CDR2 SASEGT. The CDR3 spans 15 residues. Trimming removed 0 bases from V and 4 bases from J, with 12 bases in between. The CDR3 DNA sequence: TGTGCCAGCAGTGAAGCTTTGGGGGGTCGCACTGAAGCTTTCTTT. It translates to CASSEALGGRTEAFF.

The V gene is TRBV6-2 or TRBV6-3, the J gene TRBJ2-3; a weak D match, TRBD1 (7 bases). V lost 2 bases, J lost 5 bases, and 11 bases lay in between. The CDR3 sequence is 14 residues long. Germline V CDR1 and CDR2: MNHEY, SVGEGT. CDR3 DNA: TGTGCCAGCAGTTACCAGGGGGGCCTAGATACGCAGTATTTT. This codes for CASSYQGGLDTQYF.

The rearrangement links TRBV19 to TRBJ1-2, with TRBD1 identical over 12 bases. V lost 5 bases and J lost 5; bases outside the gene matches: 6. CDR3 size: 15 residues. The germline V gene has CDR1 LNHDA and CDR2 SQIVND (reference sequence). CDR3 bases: TGTGCCAGTAGTCCGTGGGACAGGGGGCTTTATGGCTACACCTTC. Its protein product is CASSPWDRGLYGYTF. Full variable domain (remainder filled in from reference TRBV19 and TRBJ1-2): DGGITQSPKYLFRKEGQNVTLSCEQNLNHDAMYWYRQDPGQGLRLIYYSQIVNDFQKGDIAEGYSVSREKKESFPLTVTSAQKNPTAFYLCASSPWDRGLYGYTFGSGTRLTVV.

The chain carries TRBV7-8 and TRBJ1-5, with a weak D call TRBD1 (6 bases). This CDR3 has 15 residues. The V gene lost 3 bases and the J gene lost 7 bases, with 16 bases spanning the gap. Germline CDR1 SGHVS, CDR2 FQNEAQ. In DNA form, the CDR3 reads TGTGCCAGCAGCTTGAACGTACAGGGTAGACAGCCCCAGCATTTT. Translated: CASSLNVQGRQPQHF.

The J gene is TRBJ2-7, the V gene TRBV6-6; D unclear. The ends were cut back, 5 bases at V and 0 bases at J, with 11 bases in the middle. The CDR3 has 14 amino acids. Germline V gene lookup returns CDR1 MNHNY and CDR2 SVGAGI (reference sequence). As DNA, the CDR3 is TGTGCCAGCAGTCCCCAGGTTCCCTCCTACGAGCAGTACTTC. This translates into CASSPQVPSYEQYF.

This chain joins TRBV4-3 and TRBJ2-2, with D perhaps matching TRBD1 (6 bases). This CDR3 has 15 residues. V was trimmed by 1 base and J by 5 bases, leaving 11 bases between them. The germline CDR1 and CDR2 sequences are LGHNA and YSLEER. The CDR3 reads CASSQAGQPTGELFF. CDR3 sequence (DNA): TGCGCCAGCAGCCAAGCGGGACAACCTACCGGGGAGCTGTTTTTT.

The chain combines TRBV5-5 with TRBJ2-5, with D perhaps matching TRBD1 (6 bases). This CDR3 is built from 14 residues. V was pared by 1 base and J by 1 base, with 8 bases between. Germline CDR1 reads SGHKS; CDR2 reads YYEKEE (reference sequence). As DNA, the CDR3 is TGTGCCAGCAGCTTGCGAGGGGGCCAAGAGACCCAGTACTTC. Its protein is CASSLRGGQETQYF. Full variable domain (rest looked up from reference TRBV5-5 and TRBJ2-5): DAGVTQSPTHLIKTRGQQVTLRCSPISGHKSVSWYQQVLGQGPQFIFQYYEKEERGRGNFPDRFSARQFPNYSSELNVNALLLGDSALYLCASSLRGGQETQYFGPGTRLLVL.

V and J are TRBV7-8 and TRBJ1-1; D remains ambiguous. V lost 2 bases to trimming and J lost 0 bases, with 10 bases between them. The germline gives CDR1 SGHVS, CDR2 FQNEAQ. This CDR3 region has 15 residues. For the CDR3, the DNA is TGTGCCAGCAGCTTAAGGTTACAGTTGAACACTGAAGCTTTCTTT. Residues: CASSLRLQLNTEAFF.

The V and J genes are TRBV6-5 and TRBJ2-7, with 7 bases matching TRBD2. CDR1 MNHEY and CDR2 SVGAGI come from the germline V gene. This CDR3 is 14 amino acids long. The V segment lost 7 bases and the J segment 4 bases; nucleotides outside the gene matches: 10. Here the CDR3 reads CASTIAGLGYEQYF. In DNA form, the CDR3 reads TGTGCCAGCACCATAGCGGGCCTTGGGTACGAGCAGTACTTC.

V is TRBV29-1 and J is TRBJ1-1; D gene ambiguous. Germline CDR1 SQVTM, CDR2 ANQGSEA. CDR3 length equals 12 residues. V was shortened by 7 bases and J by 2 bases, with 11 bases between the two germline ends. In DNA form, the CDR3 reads TGCAGCGGAAGCGGCGGAAACACTGAAGCTTTCTTT. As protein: CSGSGGNTEAFF.

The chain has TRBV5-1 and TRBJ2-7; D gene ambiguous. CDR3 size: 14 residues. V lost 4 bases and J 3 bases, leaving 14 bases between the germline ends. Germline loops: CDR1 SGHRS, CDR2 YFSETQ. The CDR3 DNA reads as TGCGCCAGCAGCCCGGCGGATTCGGTCTACGAGCAGTACTTC. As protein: CASSPADSVYEQYF.

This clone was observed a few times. The CDR3 loop reads CASSDSLTGGGGYTF. The CDR3 DNA reads as TGTGCCAGCAGTGATTCCCTCACAGGGGGCGGCGGCTACACCTTC. The chain uses TRBV25-1 and TRBJ1-2; TRBD1 matches at 9 bases. Trimming took 3 bases from V and 8 from J; bases not matched to a gene: 10. This CDR3 comprises 15 residues. CDR1 and CDR2 from the germline V gene are MGHDK and SYGVNS.